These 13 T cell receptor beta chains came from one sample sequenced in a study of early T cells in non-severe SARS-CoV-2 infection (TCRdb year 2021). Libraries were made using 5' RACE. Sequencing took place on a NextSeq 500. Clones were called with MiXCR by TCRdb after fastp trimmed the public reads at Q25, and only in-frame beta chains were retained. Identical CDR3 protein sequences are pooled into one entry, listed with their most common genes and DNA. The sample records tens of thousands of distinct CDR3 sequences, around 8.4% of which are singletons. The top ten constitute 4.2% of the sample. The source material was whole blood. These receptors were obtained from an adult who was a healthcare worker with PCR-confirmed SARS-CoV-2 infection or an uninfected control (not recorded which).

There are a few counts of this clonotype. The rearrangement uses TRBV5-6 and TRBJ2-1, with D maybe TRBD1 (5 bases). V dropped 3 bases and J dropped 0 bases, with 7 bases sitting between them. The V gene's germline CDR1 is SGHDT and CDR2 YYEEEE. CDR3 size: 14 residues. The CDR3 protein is CASSSDSSYNEQFF. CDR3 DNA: TGTGCCAGCAGCTCTGACAGCTCCTACAATGAGCAGTTCTTC.

The CDR3 region is CSASGSSYEQYF. The DNA for the CDR3 is TGCAGTGCCTCGGGGAGCTCCTACGAGCAGTACTTC. This chain uses TRBV20-1 with TRBJ2-7; TRBD2 is a possible D gene (5 bases). CDR1 is DFQATT and CDR2 is SNEGSKA in the germline V gene (reference sequence). V lost 6 bases and J 0 bases, leaving 9 bases between the germline ends. This CDR3 has 12 residues.

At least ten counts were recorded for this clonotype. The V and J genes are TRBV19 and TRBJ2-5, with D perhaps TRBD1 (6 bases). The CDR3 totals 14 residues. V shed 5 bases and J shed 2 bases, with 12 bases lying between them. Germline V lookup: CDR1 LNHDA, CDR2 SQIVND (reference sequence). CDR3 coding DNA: TGTGCCAGTAGTCCGGGACATCGACAAGAGACCCAGTACTTC. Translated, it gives CASSPGHRQETQYF.

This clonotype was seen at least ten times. CDR3 protein: CASSGVPVYGYTF. The CDR3 nucleotides are TGTGCCAGCAGTGGAGTCCCTGTCTATGGCTACACCTTC. J is TRBJ1-2 and V is TRBV6-1, with D unresolved. Trimming took 4 bases from V and 4 from J, leaving 10 bases between them. Germline V gene data show CDR1 as MNHNS and CDR2 as SASEGT. The CDR3 extends over 13 amino acids.

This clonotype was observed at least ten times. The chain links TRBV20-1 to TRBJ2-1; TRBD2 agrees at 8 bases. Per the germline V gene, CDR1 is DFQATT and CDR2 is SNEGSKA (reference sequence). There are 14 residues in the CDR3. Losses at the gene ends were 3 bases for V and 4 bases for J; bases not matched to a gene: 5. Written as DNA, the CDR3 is TGCAGTGCTAGTATAGCGGGGATATACAATGAGCAGTTCTTC. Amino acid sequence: CSASIAGIYNEQFF.

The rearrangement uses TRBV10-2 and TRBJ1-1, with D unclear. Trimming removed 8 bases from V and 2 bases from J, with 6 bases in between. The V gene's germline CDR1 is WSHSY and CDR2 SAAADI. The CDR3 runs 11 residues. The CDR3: CASGTNTEAFF. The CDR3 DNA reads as TGCGCCAGCGGAACTAACACTGAAGCTTTCTTT.

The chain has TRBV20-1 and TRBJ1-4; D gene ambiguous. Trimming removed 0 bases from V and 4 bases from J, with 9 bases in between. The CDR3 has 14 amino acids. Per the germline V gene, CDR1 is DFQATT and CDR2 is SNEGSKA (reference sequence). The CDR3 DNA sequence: TGCAGTGCTAGAGACCGAAAATTTAATGAAAAACTGTTTTTT. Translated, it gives CSARDRKFNEKLFF.

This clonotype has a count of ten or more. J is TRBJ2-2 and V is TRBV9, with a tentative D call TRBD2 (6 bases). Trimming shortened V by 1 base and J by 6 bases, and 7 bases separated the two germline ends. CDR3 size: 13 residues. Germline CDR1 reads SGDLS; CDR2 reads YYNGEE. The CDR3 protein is CASSVWRAGELFF. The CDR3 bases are TGTGCCAGCAGCGTATGGAGGGCCGGGGAGCTGTTTTTT.

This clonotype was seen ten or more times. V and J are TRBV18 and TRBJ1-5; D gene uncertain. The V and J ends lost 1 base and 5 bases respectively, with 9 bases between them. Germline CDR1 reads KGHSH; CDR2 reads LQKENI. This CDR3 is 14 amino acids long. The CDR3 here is CASSPQGGDQPQHF. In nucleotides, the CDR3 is TGTGCCAGCTCACCACAGGGCGGGGATCAGCCCCAGCATTTT.

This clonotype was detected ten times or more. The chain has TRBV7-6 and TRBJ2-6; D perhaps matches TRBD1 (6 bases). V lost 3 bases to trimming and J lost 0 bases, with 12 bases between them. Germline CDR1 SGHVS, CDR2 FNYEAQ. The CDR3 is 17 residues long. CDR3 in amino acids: CASSFDRPSSGANVLTF. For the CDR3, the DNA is TGTGCCAGCAGCTTTGACAGGCCGAGCTCTGGGGCCAACGTCCTGACTTTC.

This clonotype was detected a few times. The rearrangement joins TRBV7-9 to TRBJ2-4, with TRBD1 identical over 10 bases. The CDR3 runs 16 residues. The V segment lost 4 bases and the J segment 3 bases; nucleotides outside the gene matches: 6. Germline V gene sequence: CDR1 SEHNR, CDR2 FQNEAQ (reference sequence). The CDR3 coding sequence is TGTGCCAGCAGCTCCAGACAGGGGGCTAACAAAAACATTCAGTACTTC. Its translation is CASSSRQGANKNIQYF.

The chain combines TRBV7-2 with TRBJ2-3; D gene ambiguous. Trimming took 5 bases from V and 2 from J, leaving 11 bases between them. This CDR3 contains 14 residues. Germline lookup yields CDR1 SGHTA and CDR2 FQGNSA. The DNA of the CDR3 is TGTGCCAGCAGCAACTGGGCAGACACAGATACGCAGTATTTT. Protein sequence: CASSNWADTDTQYF.

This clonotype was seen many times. DNA for the CDR3: TGTGCCAGTAGTATTAGTAATGAGCAGTTCTTC. It is translated as CASSISNEQFF. The V call is TRBV19, the J call TRBJ2-1, with unresolved D. This CDR3 is 11 amino acids long. V was cut by 3 bases and J by 7 bases, with 4 bases left in between. Germline V gene lookup returns CDR1 LNHDA and CDR2 SQIVND (reference sequence).